The 24 T cell receptor beta chains listed next were all sequenced from one sample in a study of T cell repertoires in cytomegalovirus infection. TCRdb reprocessed the reads via MiXCR and lists one record per CDR3 protein. Counted here are hundreds of thousands of distinct CDR3 sequences, around 31% occurring once; the ten biggest clones make up approximately 18%. No antigen has been assigned to these receptors. Specimen: cultured PBMCs, collected from culture after CMV antigen stimulation. These receptors all come from a human donor in good health (CMV status not recorded). Some clones in this sample may be carry-over from other donors' samples.

The chain is built from TRBV2 and TRBJ1-4; TRBD1 aligns across 8 bases. The length of the CDR3 is 14 residues. V shed 6 bases, J shed 8 bases, and the junction held 8 bases outside the gene matches. The germline V gene encodes CDR1 SNHLY and CDR2 FYNNEI. In nucleotides, the CDR3 is TGTGCCAGCAGGGACAGGGTGGGTTCGGAAAAACTGTTTTTT. Its translation: CASRDRVGSEKLFF.

The sample holds a few counts of this clonotype. The CDR3 DNA reads as TGTGCCAGCGGGGGACAGGCCGCCTACGAGCAGTACTTC. This codes for CASGGQAAYEQYF. The rearrangement joins TRBV6-1 to TRBJ2-7; 8 positions agree with TRBD1. CDR3 size: 13 residues. Trimming removed 8 bases from V and 2 bases from J; junction bases left unmatched: 5. Germline V CDR1 and CDR2: MNHNS, SASEGT.

The chain combines TRBV2 with TRBJ1-3; no definite D call. The germline gives CDR1 SNHLY, CDR2 FYNNEI. The CDR3 is 12 amino acids. V gave up 1 base and J gave up 8 bases, with 6 bases separating them. CDR3 nucleotides: TGTGCCAGCAGTGAAGGTGACGACACCATATATTTT. It yields the protein CASSEGDDTIYF.

This clonotype was counted between two and nine times. The rearrangement joins TRBV4-1 to TRBJ2-6; 9 bases match TRBD1. Germline CDR1 is MGHRA and CDR2 is YSYEKL. V lost 1 base, J lost 1 base, and 11 bases stayed unmatched. This CDR3 comprises 20 residues. CDR3 sequence reads: CASSQAGRVDRGSGANVLTF. The CDR3 DNA reads as TGCGCCAGCAGCCAAGCCGGGCGCGTGGACAGGGGTTCTGGGGCCAACGTCCTGACTTTC.

The V and J genes are TRBV6-5 and TRBJ1-4, with D perhaps TRBD1 (5 bases). The germline CDR1 and CDR2 sequences are MNHEY and SVGAGI. CDR3 length: 15 amino acids. V dropped 2 bases and J dropped 0 bases, with 7 bases sitting between them. The CDR3 sequence: CASSYGGATNEKLFF. The DNA of the CDR3 is TGTGCCAGCAGTTACGGGGGGGCAACTAATGAAAAACTGTTTTTT.

The chain employs TRBV6-5 and TRBJ2-1, with TRBD2 matching over 7 bases. With 6 bases clipped from V and 4 bases from J, the junction kept 6 bases outside the gene matches. Germline values: CDR1 MNHEY, CDR2 SVGAGI. CDR3 length: 14 amino acids. CDR3 nucleotides: TGTGCCAGCAGGGGAGCGGGAAATTACAATGAGCAGTTCTTC. Translated: CASRGAGNYNEQFF.

CDR3 in DNA: TGCGCCAGCAGCGGGCTGGGCATTAAATACGAGCAGTACTTC. Residues: CASSGLGIKYEQYF. This rearrangement joins TRBV5-1 to TRBJ2-7; no definite D call. V shed 4 bases and J shed 4 bases, with 15 bases lying between them. The germline V gene has CDR1 SGHRS and CDR2 YFSETQ. The length of the CDR3 is 14 residues.

The chain carries TRBV25-1 and TRBJ2-2; the D gene is possibly TRBD1 (6 bases). The CDR3 runs 17 residues. The V gene lost 2 bases and the J gene lost 6 bases, with 19 bases spanning the gap. CDR1 and CDR2 (germline): MGHDK, SYGVNS. CDR3 sequence reads: CASSEQGWGRGAGELFF. Written as DNA, the CDR3 is TGTGCCAGCAGTGAACAGGGGTGGGGCAGGGGTGCCGGGGAGCTGTTTTTT.

This clonotype turned up a few times. This chain links TRBV20-1 with TRBJ2-7; D possibly uses TRBD1 or TRBD2 (6 bases each). CDR1 and CDR2 from the germline V gene are DFQATT and SNEGSKA (reference sequence). Trimming took off 1 base at V and 4 bases at J, with 17 bases between the two ends. The CDR3 has 15 amino acids. CDR3 nucleotides: TGCAGTGCTAGAGCGCCGGAGGGGGGCCGTTACGAGCAGTACTTC. This codes for CSARAPEGGRYEQYF.

As concerns this clonotype: A read error may account for a junction end that differs from germline. The chain couples TRBV12-3 or TRBV12-4 to TRBJ2-3, with 9 bases lining up with TRBD2. This CDR3 is 17 amino acids long. The CDR3 nucleotides read TGTGCCAGCAGGTTAAACCCGGGACTAGCCCAGACAGGTACGCAGTATTTT. Translated: CASRLNPGLAQTGTQYF.

The genes are TRBV5-4 and TRBJ2-7; TRBD2 agrees at 8 bases. This CDR3 region has 15 residues. Germline CDR1 reads SGHNT; CDR2 reads YYREEE (reference sequence). V lost 4 bases to trimming and J lost 1 base; unmatched junction nucleotides: 7. The CDR3 DNA follows: TGTGCCAGCAGCCCGGGGGGGGGTAAGTCCTACGAGCAGTACTTC. As protein: CASSPGGGKSYEQYF.

The rearrangement uses TRBV7-8 and TRBJ2-3; D is tentatively TRBD1 or TRBD2 (6 bases each). V was trimmed by 3 bases and J by 2 bases, leaving 18 bases between them. CDR3 length equals 17 residues. CDR1 is SGHVS, CDR2 FQNEAQ, per germline. The CDR3 is CASSFRGELAPTDTQYF. The CDR3, as DNA: TGTGCCAGCAGCTTTAGGGGGGAACTAGCTCCCACAGATACGCAGTATTTT. Full variable domain (remainder filled in from reference TRBV7-8 and TRBJ2-3): GAGVSQSPRYKVAKRGQDVALRCDPISGHVSLFWYQQALGQGPEFLTYFQNEAQLDKSGLPSDRFFAERPEGSVSTLKIQRTQQEDSAVYLCASSFRGELAPTDTQYFGPGTRLTVL.

The chain carries TRBV24-1 and TRBJ2-2; TRBD2 matches 8 bases. CDR3 size: 15 residues. Unmatched junction bases numbered 7, after V lost 7 bases and J lost 4 bases. Per the germline V gene, CDR1 is KGHDR and CDR2 is SFDVKD. In DNA, the CDR3 is TGTGCCACCAGCGGACTAGCCCCGAGCACCGGGGAGCTGTTTTTT. Translation: CATSGLAPSTGELFF.

The CDR3 is CASSHDKTQYF. For the CDR3, the DNA is TGTGCCAGCAGCCACGACAAGACCCAGTACTTC. V gene TRBV3-1 combines with J gene TRBJ2-5; D unresolved. Looked up from germline, CDR1 is LGHDT and CDR2 is YNNKEL (reference sequence). The CDR3 has 11 residues. Between the trimmed V and J ends, which lost 3 bases and 6 bases, there was a span of 5 bases.

In this sample, this clonotype turned up a few times. The rearrangement joins TRBV6-8 to TRBJ1-4; D gene unclear. The CDR3 contains 14 residues. CDR1 and CDR2 from the germline V gene are MNHGY and SAAAGT. V was shortened by 8 bases and J by 4 bases, with 14 bases between the two germline ends. Written as DNA, the CDR3 is TGTGCCAGCCGGAGCCTGGGATATAATGAAAAACTGTTTTTT. Its protein is CASRSLGYNEKLFF.

There are a few counts of this clonotype. The chain carries TRBV4-3 and TRBJ2-1, with 7 bases fitting TRBD2. The CDR3 loop spans 15 amino acids. The V and J ends lost 0 bases and 8 bases, in that order; junction bases with no gene match: 7. Germline values: CDR1 LGHNA, CDR2 YSLEER. The CDR3 DNA is TGCGCCAGCAGCCAAGATCGATCTAGCGGTTATGAGCAGTTCTTC. Residues: CASSQDRSSGYEQFF.

This clonotype was seen a handful of times. CDR3 nucleotide sequence: TGTGCCATCAGTCAGGGACAGGGGGCCGGACAGCCCCAGCATTTT. Translated: CAISQGQGAGQPQHF. V and J are TRBV10-3 and TRBJ1-5; 12 bases line up with TRBD1. The CDR3 sequence is 15 residues long. Losses at the gene ends were 5 bases for V and 7 bases for J; bases not matched to a gene: 6. Germline V gene lookup returns CDR1 ENHRY and CDR2 SYGVKD.

V is TRBV7-6 and J is TRBJ1-1; TRBD1 aligns across 8 bases. Unmatched junction bases numbered 4, after V lost 5 bases and J lost 2 bases. The CDR3 is 14 amino acids. Germline CDR1 and CDR2: SGHVS and FNYEAQ. DNA for the CDR3: TGTGCCAGCAGCGACGGACAGGGTAACACTGAAGCTTTCTTT. Translated, it gives CASSDGQGNTEAFF.

There are a few counts of this clonotype. The chain carries TRBV5-4 and TRBJ2-3, with 8 bases identical to TRBD2. Germline values: CDR1 SGHNT, CDR2 YYREEE (reference sequence). The length of the CDR3 is 15 residues. J lost 10 bases, V lost 2 bases, and 12 bases had no gene match. CDR3 amino acids: CASSFGTRVRGAQYF. CDR3 nucleotide sequence: TGTGCCAGCAGCTTCGGGACTAGGGTGAGGGGGGCGCAGTATTTT.

This clonotype was picked up a small number of times. This chain joins TRBV6-1 and TRBJ2-7, with no clear D. This CDR3 has 15 amino acids. CDR1 MNHNS and CDR2 SASEGT come from the germline V gene. V lost 2 bases, J lost 0 bases, and 11 bases lay in between. The CDR3 sequence is CASSERHGFSYEQYF. DNA for the CDR3: TGTGCCAGCAGTGAACGGCATGGGTTCTCCTACGAGCAGTACTTC.

This clonotype was counted a few times. The J gene is TRBJ2-3, the V gene TRBV12-3 or TRBV12-4, with TRBD1 as a possible D gene (6 bases). This CDR3 spans 12 amino acids. The ends were cut back, 8 bases at V and 6 bases at J, with 12 bases in the middle. Here the CDR3 reads CASGLGADTQYF. The CDR3 bases are TGTGCCAGCGGCTTGGGGGCGGATACGCAGTATTTT.

The chain uses TRBV4-2 and TRBJ2-5; D is uncertain. V was shortened by 1 base and J by 6 bases, with 6 bases between the two germline ends. Germline V gives CDR1 LGHNA, CDR2 YNFKEQ. This CDR3 comprises 12 residues. CDR3 nucleotides: TGTGCCAGCAGCCAAGGTGGGAAGACCCAGTACTTC. Translated, it gives CASSQGGKTQYF.

This clonotype has a handful of counts. CDR3: CASSPGGVTGEKLFF. The CDR3 nucleotides read TGTGCCAGCAGTCCCGGGGGGGTTACTGGGGAAAAACTGTTTTTT. This sequence joins TRBV12-3 or TRBV12-4 and TRBJ1-4; TRBD1 might be the D (5 bases). This CDR3 has 15 residues. Trimming removed 5 bases at V and 8 bases at J, with 18 bases between.

The CDR3 bases are TGTGCCAGCAGGTCCCACGGACAGGTGCCTGGCTACACCTTC. Its protein product is CASRSHGQVPGYTF. The chain links TRBV27 to TRBJ1-2; 7 bases are shared with TRBD1. Per the germline V gene, CDR1 is MNHEY and CDR2 is SMNVEV (reference sequence). The CDR3 runs to 14 residues. Trimming removed 6 bases from V and 7 bases from J; junction bases left unmatched: 11.